This T cell receptor (beta chain) is drawn from a study of cytomegalovirus exposure and HLA in healthy donors. The wider study: A data release that came early held approximately 92 million unique TCRs from HLA-typed donors.

For this clone: Its specificity is unknown.

PCR was performed using 60 Vbeta and 13 Jbeta primers. Sequenced by immunoSEQ multiplex PCR; TCRdb stores in-frame clones only, minus some. The data show 100,000 to 150,000 clones, and the top ten clones hold around 2.4%. Study observations and caveats: Later analysis reportedly placed an Asian-associated ancestry cluster below the approximately 680-donor mean in N-insertions.

CDR1 is SEHNR and CDR2 is FQNEAQ in the germline V gene (reference sequence). V lost 4 bases to trimming and J lost 7 bases; unmatched junction nucleotides: 17. The CDR3 length is 18 residues. Sequencing was done on a sample of PBMCs. The rearrangement joins TRBV7-9 to TRBJ2-3, with 10 nucleotides matching TRBD2. The sequence came from a middle-aged man in good health and CMV-seronegative. As DNA, the CDR3 is TGTGCCAGCAGCTCGTATCCCCAGCGGGAGGGCCTAGTAAATACGCAGTATTTT. Its protein is CASSSYPQREGLVNTQYF.